This is a list of T cell receptor beta chains from one sample in a study of post-analysis software for immune sequencing data. TCRdb re-derived calls from the PCR reads in MiXCR, one entry per CDR3 protein. The data show some 450,000 distinct CDR3 sequences, roughly 45% seen once. Sequencing was carried out using blood. Receptors originate from a girl between 5 and 17 years old with multiple sclerosis. The CDR3 runs from the conserved cysteine through the conserved F or W. A D gene is named only where the DNA matches it firmly. Clone size is not always given. Where it is, it says once, few, many or a class for expanded clones.

j_call clone_size v_call d_call cdr3_aa cdr3_nt
TRBJ2-6 - TRBV7-3 TRBD1 CASSLFDLTGPGANVLTF TGTGCCAGCAGCTTATTCGACCTGACAGGGCCTGGGGCCAACGTCCTGACTTTC
TRBJ1-6 few TRBV6-5 - CASSWISGRTNSPLHF TGTGCCAGCAGTTGGATTAGCGGGCGGACCAATTCACCCCTCCACTTT
TRBJ2-1 few TRBV12-3/TRBV12-4 - CASSPALFGSEQFF TGTGCCAGCAGTCCTGCCCTTTTTGGGTCTGAGCAGTTCTTC
TRBJ2-3 - TRBV20-1 - CSARAGVKDTQYF TGCAGTGCTAGAGCGGGAGTTAAAGATACGCAGTATTTT
TRBJ2-5 - TRBV27 - CATGGGTVQETQYF TGTGCCACCGGAGGGGGGACAGTTCAAGAGACCCAGTACTTC
TRBJ1-1 - TRBV12-3/TRBV12-4 - CASSKTGQGEAFF TGTGCCAGCAGTAAAACAGGGCAGGGTGAAGCTTTCTTT
TRBJ2-1 few TRBV20-1 - CGIRPSYNEQFF TGCGGAATTAGGCCTTCCTACAATGAGCAGTTCTTC
TRBJ2-6 - TRBV5-1 TRBD1 CASSPRTGVGANVLTF TGCGCCAGCAGCCCAAGGACAGGGGTCGGGGCCAACGTCCTGACTTTC
TRBJ2-7 once TRBV3-1 TRBD2 CASSQTTTSGSYEQYF TGTGCCAGCAGCCAGACCACAACTAGCGGGAGTTACGAGCAGTACTTC
TRBJ2-4 - TRBV28 TRBD1 CASSLDRGQNIQYF TGTGCCAGCAGTCTCGACAGGGGGCAAAACATTCAGTACTTC
TRBJ2-2 - TRBV9 - CASSGGLPGELFF TGTGCCAGCAGCGGGGGACTCCCAGGGGAGCTGTTTTTT
TRBJ1-2 few TRBV4-3 - CASSQVVRDGYTF TGCGCCAGCAGCCAAGTCGTCAGGGACGGCTACACCTTC
TRBJ2-5 - TRBV5-1 - CASSAGMSEETQYF TGCGCCAGCAGCGCAGGGATGTCCGAAGAGACCCAGTACTTC
TRBJ2-7 - TRBV5-1 TRBD1 CATSAGQGNYEQYF TGCGCCACCTCCGCCGGACAGGGAAACTACGAGCAGTACTTC
TRBJ1-5 - TRBV28 - CASSSGYRPQHF TGTGCCAGCAGTTCAGGGTATAGGCCCCAGCATTTT
TRBJ2-7 - TRBV29-1 TRBD1 CSVEDPRTGGAYEQYF TGCAGCGTTGAAGACCCACGGACAGGGGGCGCTTACGAGCAGTACTTC
TRBJ1-2 - TRBV5-1 - CASSPVQGGYGYTF TGCGCCAGCAGCCCCGTCCAAGGAGGCTATGGCTACACCTTC
TRBJ2-3 few TRBV6-5 TRBD2 CASSYSSRDYPDTQYF TGTGCCAGCAGTTACTCGTCAAGGGACTACCCAGATACGCAGTATTTT
TRBJ1-4 - TRBV12-3/TRBV12-4 TRBD1 CASRNRDRNEKLFF TGTGCCAGCAGAAACCGGGACAGAAATGAAAAACTGTTTTTT
TRBJ1-1 few TRBV27 - CASSPRILTEAFF TGTGCCAGCAGTCCCCGTATTCTAACTGAAGCTTTCTTT
TRBJ2-1 - TRBV27 - CASSLSLASFVTEQFF TGTGCCAGCAGTTTATCGCTCGCGAGCTTTGTGACTGAGCAGTTCTTC
TRBJ1-1 - TRBV29-1 - CSVEESQPNTEAFF TGCAGCGTTGAAGAGTCTCAGCCGAACACTGAAGCTTTCTTT
TRBJ2-7 few TRBV12-3/TRBV12-4 - CASSLAQWDEQYF TGTGCCAGCAGTTTAGCACAGTGGGACGAGCAGTACTTC
TRBJ2-1 few TRBV5-6 TRBD2 CASSAGLAGREQFF TGTGCCAGCAGCGCGGGACTAGCGGGCAGGGAGCAGTTCTTC
TRBJ2-5 - TRBV3-1 - CASSQDYGGQETQYF TGTGCCAGCAGCCAAGATTACGGCGGGCAAGAGACCCAGTACTTC
TRBJ1-2 few TRBV29-1 TRBD1 CSVEDGTGSYGYTF TGCAGCGTTGAAGATGGGACAGGGTCCTATGGCTACACCTTC
TRBJ1-5 few TRBV28 TRBD1 CASGTGGSQPQHF TGTGCCAGTGGGACAGGGGGGAGTCAGCCCCAGCATTTT
TRBJ2-4 - TRBV28 TRBD2 CTSLRGGEKNIQYF TGTACCAGCCTTCGGGGAGGGGAGAAAAACATTCAGTACTTC
TRBJ1-2 few TRBV29-1 - CSVALGEAGYTF TGCAGCGTCGCCTTGGGCGAGGCGGGCTACACCTTC
TRBJ2-7 - TRBV28 TRBD2 CASSPTSGEQYF TGTGCCAGCAGTCCGACTAGCGGCGAGCAGTACTTC
TRBJ1-6 - TRBV7-3 - CASSTGPNSPLHF TGTGCCAGCAGCACGGGTCCGAATTCACCCCTCCACTTT
TRBJ2-1 - TRBV11-2 - CASSLEIVGGTLNEQFF TGTGCCAGCAGCTTAGAAATAGTAGGCGGGACGCTGAATGAGCAGTTCTTC
TRBJ2-3 once TRBV24-1 - CATSVWSTDTQYF TGTGCCACCAGTGTGTGGAGCACAGATACGCAGTATTTT
TRBJ2-3 - TRBV4-1 TRBD1 CASIAEGAGTDTQYF TGCGCCAGCATCGCAGAGGGGGCGGGCACAGATACGCAGTATTTT
TRBJ1-2 - TRBV28 - CASSPGSLGGYTF TGTGCCAGCAGCCCCGGTTCCCTCGGAGGCTACACCTTC
TRBJ2-5 few TRBV3-1 TRBD2 CASSPGWSGAETQYF TGTGCCAGCAGCCCTGGTTGGAGCGGGGCGGAGACCCAGTACTTC
TRBJ2-1 few TRBV4-3 - CASSQEGTTYNEQFF TGCGCCAGCAGCCAAGAGGGGACAACATACAATGAGCAGTTCTTC
TRBJ2-1 few TRBV5-1 TRBD2 CASTIWTSGSSYNEQFF TGCGCCAGCACCATTTGGACTAGCGGGAGCTCCTACAATGAGCAGTTCTTC
TRBJ1-2 few TRBV7-2 - CASSFDQTGYGYTF TGTGCCAGCAGCTTTGATCAGACAGGATATGGCTACACCTTC
TRBJ2-5 - TRBV18 - CASSPPDLYQETQYF TGTGCCAGCTCACCCCCGGACCTGTACCAAGAGACCCAGTACTTC
TRBJ1-2 few TRBV4-3 - CASSQDSATYGYTF TGCGCCAGCAGCCAAGATTCGGCAACCTATGGCTACACCTTC
TRBJ2-7 few TRBV9 TRBD2 CASSVAGTSGSGEQYF TGTGCCAGCAGCGTAGCCGGGACTAGCGGGAGTGGCGAGCAGTACTTC
TRBJ1-2 - TRBV6-5 - CASSSMGGNYGYTF TGTGCCAGCAGTTCGATGGGGGGTAACTATGGCTACACCTTC
TRBJ2-5 - TRBV4-1 - CASSQDRGVETQYF TGCGCCAGCAGCCAAGATAGAGGGGTAGAGACCCAGTACTTC
TRBJ2-1 few TRBV5-1 TRBD1 CASSTGTGANEQFF TGCGCCAGCAGCACCGGGACAGGGGCCAATGAGCAGTTCTTC
TRBJ2-7 - TRBV6-2/TRBV6-3 TRBD1 CASTHSRTGDEQYF TGTGCCAGCACCCACTCCAGGACAGGGGACGAGCAGTACTTC
TRBJ2-7 - TRBV29-1 - CSVVGRNYEQYF TGCAGCGTTGTTGGCAGGAACTACGAGCAGTACTTC
TRBJ2-7 - TRBV4-1 - CASRREPESSYNEQYF TGCGCCAGCAGACGAGAGCCGGAAAGCTCCTACAATGAGCAGTACTTC
TRBJ2-5 - TRBV10-2 TRBD1 CASSDRDRAWETQYF TGCGCCAGCAGTGACCGGGACAGGGCCTGGGAGACCCAGTACTTC